These 29 T cell receptor beta chains originate from one sample sequenced in a study of shared clonotypes between healthy human individuals. Generated by immunoSEQ multiplex PCR, the TCRdb table keeps only in-frame clones and is missing some. The sample consists of over a million clones, 65% to 80% of them appearing once. The sequencing sample was made of memory CD4+ T cells sorted from blood. The subset denotes: CD45RA-negative fraction. The receptor source for this set is a man younger than 30 in good health.

The chain links TRBV19 to TRBJ1-1, with D unclear. The CDR3 loop spans 12 amino acids. Between the trimmed V and J ends, which lost 6 bases and 4 bases, there was a span of 9 bases. Germline CDR1 and CDR2: LNHDA and SQIVND (reference sequence). This CDR3 is CASRERGTEAFF. For the CDR3, the DNA is TGTGCCAGTAGGGAGCGGGGCACTGAAGCTTTCTTT.

In this sample, this clone turned up a few times. The rearrangement links TRBV18 to TRBJ1-6; weak D call: TRBD1 (6 bases). The V end was cut by 2 bases, the J end by 6 bases, with 20 bases between. Germline V gene lookup returns CDR1 KGHSH and CDR2 LQKENI. This CDR3 is built from 18 residues. The CDR3 sequence is CASSPSGIVVGGNSPLHF. The CDR3, as DNA: TGTGCCAGCTCACCATCCGGAATAGTAGTAGGGGGTAATTCACCCCTCCACTTT.

J is TRBJ1-1 and V is TRBV5-1, with a tentative D call TRBD1 (5 bases). The CDR3 loop spans 13 amino acids. Trimming cost V 3 bases and J 6 bases, with 12 bases left between them. In germline, CDR1 is SGHRS, CDR2 YFSETQ. The CDR3 region has the DNA TGCGCCAGCAGCTCTCAGGGATTGTCTGAAGCTTTCTTT. It is translated as CASSSQGLSEAFF.

The DNA of the CDR3 is TGTGCCAGCAGCTCGTTAGCAGGACGGGGAGAGACCCAGTACTTC. Translating gives CASSSLAGRGETQYF. The chain links TRBV11-2 to TRBJ2-5; perhaps TRBD2 as D (5 bases). Germline loops: CDR1 SGHAT, CDR2 FQNNGV. The CDR3 totals 15 residues. V dropped 4 bases and J dropped 4 bases, with 16 bases sitting between them.

In this sample, this clone turned up once. V is TRBV21-1 and J is TRBJ2-5; TRBD1, the table's D call, was not compared with the DNA. TRBV21-1 is an annotated pseudogene. This CDR3 is 17 amino acids long. CDR3 residues: CASRKALGQGVEETQYF. For the CDR3, the DNA is TGTGCCAGCAGGAAAGCTCTGGGACAGGGGGTGGAAGAGACCCAGTACTTC.

CDR3 sequence: CASAGGGGNQPQHF. The DNA for the CDR3 is TGTGCCAGTGCAGGGGGCGGGGGCAATCAGCCCCAGCATTTT. The chain uses TRBV7-8 and TRBJ1-5, with 8 bases that match TRBD1. CDR1 is SGHVS and CDR2 is FQNEAQ in the germline V gene. V lost 9 bases and J lost 2; bases outside the gene matches: 6. This CDR3 comprises 14 residues. Together with reference TRBV7-8 and TRBJ1-5, the CDR3 gives the full variable domain: GAGVSQSPRYKVAKRGQDVALRCDPISGHVSLFWYQQALGQGPEFLTYFQNEAQLDKSGLPSDRFFAERPEGSVSTLKIQRTQQEDSAVYLCASAGGGGNQPQHFGDGTRLSIL.

The chain has TRBV9 and TRBJ1-2, with 7 nucleotides matching TRBD1. The CDR3 totals 13 residues. CDR1 is SGDLS, CDR2 YYNGEE, per germline. The J segment lost 1 base and the V segment lost 4 bases, leaving 1 base of the junction unmatched. The CDR3 here is CASSPGGNYGYTF. The CDR3 DNA reads as TGTGCCAGCAGCCCAGGGGGTAACTATGGCTACACCTTC.

V usage is TRBV6-5 and J usage is TRBJ1-1, with D tentatively TRBD1 (6 bases). Germline values: CDR1 MNHEY, CDR2 SVGAGI. The V and J ends lost 5 bases and 7 bases respectively, with 11 bases between them. The CDR3 runs 12 residues. CDR3 sequence reads: CASSGQSGEAFF. The CDR3 DNA sequence: TGTGCCAGCAGTGGACAGTCGGGTGAAGCTTTCTTT.

V and J are TRBV6-6 and TRBJ2-5; D gene uncertain. This CDR3 has 11 residues. V shed 6 bases and J shed 3 bases, with 5 bases lying between them. Germline values: CDR1 MNHNY, CDR2 SVGAGI (reference sequence). The CDR3 DNA follows: TGTGCCAGCAGGGTAAAAGAGACCCAGTACTTC. It codes for CASRVKETQYF.

J is TRBJ2-6 and V is TRBV28; weak D call: TRBD1 (6 bases). Trimming took off 6 bases at V and 1 base at J, with 10 bases between the two ends. The length of the CDR3 is 15 residues. CDR1 and CDR2 (germline): MDHEN, SYDVKM. In nucleotides, the CDR3 is TGTGCCAGCAGCACACAGGGTTCTGGGGCCAACGTCCTGACTTTC. Translating it yields CASSTQGSGANVLTF.

The chain combines TRBV19 with TRBJ2-7; possibly TRBD2 for D (6 bases). The V and J ends lost 6 bases and 2 bases respectively, with 20 bases between them. The CDR3 covers 16 residues. The germline CDR1 and CDR2 sequences are LNHDA and SQIVND (reference sequence). CDR3 nucleotide sequence: TGTGCCAGTAGAACCGCGGGACGGACTGGTCCCTACGAGCAGTACTTC. Translating it yields CASRTAGRTGPYEQYF.

V and J are TRBV19 and TRBJ1-1; D remains ambiguous. Germline V gene data show CDR1 as LNHDA and CDR2 as SQIVND (reference sequence). There are 11 residues in the CDR3. V was cut by 5 bases and J by 8 bases, with 9 bases left in between. This chain's CDR3 is CASSVTVEAFF. The CDR3 bases are TGTGCCAGTAGTGTAACAGTAGAAGCTTTCTTT.

The CDR3 sequence: CASSQEPITDTQYF. The CDR3 nucleotides read TGCGCCAGCAGCCAAGAGCCGATCACAGATACGCAGTATTTT. The rearrangement joins TRBV4-3 to TRBJ2-3; the D is unclear. V was shortened by 0 bases and J by 2 bases, with 6 bases between the two germline ends. The length of the CDR3 is 14 residues. Germline V gives CDR1 LGHNA, CDR2 YSLEER.

This clone was recorded many times. At the DNA level, this CDR3 is encoded by other sequences in the same sample as well. The chain links TRBV19 to TRBJ2-7; D gene uncertain. CDR3 size: 13 residues. The V end was cut by 3 bases, the J end by 0 bases, with 6 bases between. From germline, CDR1 is LNHDA and CDR2 SQIVND (reference sequence). CDR3 sequence (DNA): TGTGCCAGTAGTATCCCAGGCTCCTACGAGCAGTACTTC. Its protein is CASSIPGSYEQYF. The whole variable domain, filled in from reference TRBV19 and TRBJ2-7, reads DGGITQSPKYLFRKEGQNVTLSCEQNLNHDAMYWYRQDPGQGLRLIYYSQIVNDFQKGDIAEGYSVSREKKESFPLTVTSAQKNPTAFYLCASSIPGSYEQYFGPGTRLTVT.

The rearrangement links TRBV19 to TRBJ1-5; 10 bases are a match to TRBD1. The CDR3 is 16 amino acids. Germline-derived CDR1 and CDR2 are LNHDA and SQIVND (reference sequence). Germline trimming cut 3 bases from V and 5 bases from J; bases unmatched to any gene: 7. CDR3 sequence reads: CASSILPGTGDQPQHF. The CDR3 DNA reads as TGTGCCAGTAGTATTCTGCCCGGGACAGGGGATCAGCCCCAGCATTTT.

The V gene is TRBV6-5, the J gene TRBJ2-7; unclear D gene. Trimming removed 5 bases at V and 7 bases at J, with 18 bases between. CDR1 and CDR2 (germline): MNHEY, SVGAGI. The CDR3 contains 14 residues. The CDR3: CASSPFGPSSEQYF. CDR3 coding DNA: TGTGCCAGCAGTCCTTTCGGGCCTTCTTCAGAGCAGTACTTC.

The chain uses TRBV2 and TRBJ2-1, with 9 nucleotides matching TRBD2. The germline gives CDR1 SNHLY, CDR2 FYNNEI. The CDR3 runs 17 residues. J was trimmed by 4 bases and V by 1 base; bases with no gene match: 8. CDR3 amino acids: CASSEVGSGGPYNEQFF. The CDR3 coding sequence is TGTGCCAGCAGTGAAGTTGGAAGCGGGGGGCCATACAATGAGCAGTTCTTC. Complete variable domain (other parts from reference TRBV2 and TRBJ2-1): EPEVTQTPSHQVTQMGQEVILRCVPISNHLYFYWYRQILGQKVEFLVSFYNNEISEKSEIFDDQFSVERPDGSNFTLKIRSTKLEDSAMYFCASSEVGSGGPYNEQFFGPGTRLTVL.

On this clone: Other DNA sequences in this sample translate to the same CDR3. This chain joins TRBV2 and TRBJ1-6, with D uncertain. The ends were cut back, 2 bases at V and 0 bases at J, with 5 bases in the middle. This CDR3 comprises 15 residues. Per germline, CDR1 SNHLY and CDR2 FYNNEI. The CDR3 loop reads CASSERSSYNSPLHF. The CDR3 DNA is TGTGCCAGCAGTGAAAGGAGCTCCTATAATTCACCCCTCCACTTT.

The rearrangement links TRBV9 to TRBJ2-1; D uncertain. Trimming took 4 bases from V and 4 from J, leaving 15 bases between them. There are 15 residues in the CDR3. Germline V gene lookup returns CDR1 SGDLS and CDR2 YYNGEE. In DNA, the CDR3 is TGTGCCAGCAGCAGCCTTGGCGAGAGTTACAATGAGCAGTTCTTC. This translates into CASSSLGESYNEQFF.

The chain is built from TRBV7-2 and TRBJ2-1, with D perhaps matching TRBD2 (5 bases). With 5 bases removed from V and 10 bases from J, the gap between germline ends came to 15 bases. Per the germline V gene, CDR1 is SGHTA and CDR2 is FQGNSA. The CDR3 covers 13 residues. CDR3 sequence reads: CASSPRTALEQFF. The CDR3, as DNA: TGTGCCAGCAGCCCACGGACTGCCCTAGAGCAGTTCTTC.

The chain uses TRBV5-6 and TRBJ2-3; the D gene is possibly TRBD2 (5 bases). CDR3 size: 16 residues. V shed 0 bases and J shed 5 bases, with 16 bases lying between them. Germline V gives CDR1 SGHDT, CDR2 YYEEEE. For the CDR3, the DNA is TGTGCCAGCAGCTTGGCGGTTGGGGAGCAAGGAGATACGCAGTATTTT. Translation: CASSLAVGEQGDTQYF.

The CDR3 is CASSHGGAGGGYEQYF. The CDR3 DNA is TGTGCCAGCAGCCACGGAGGCGCGGGGGGGGGCTACGAGCAGTACTTC. J is TRBJ2-7 and V is TRBV28; 9 bases fit TRBD2. Germline lookup yields CDR1 MDHEN and CDR2 SYDVKM. The V and J ends lost 6 bases and 3 bases, in that order; junction bases with no gene match: 12. This CDR3 has 16 residues.

The V gene is TRBV27, the J gene TRBJ1-2, with 7 bases identical to TRBD1. The trim removed 6 bases at V and 5 bases at J, leaving 18 bases unmatched. Germline V lookup: CDR1 MNHEY, CDR2 SMNVEV (reference sequence). The CDR3 contains 17 residues. CDR3 in amino acids: CASSGWGRTGVDYGYTF. CDR3 sequence (DNA): TGTGCCAGCAGCGGATGGGGTCGAACAGGGGTAGATTATGGCTACACCTTC.

The rearrangement uses TRBV15 and TRBJ1-6, with no clear D. Germline V gene sequence: CDR1 LNHNV, CDR2 YYDKDF (reference sequence). V lost 1 base to trimming and J lost 2 bases, with 9 bases between them. The CDR3 contains 16 residues. CDR3 nucleotide sequence: TGTGCCACCAGCAGAGGTGTGACACCCTATAATTCACCCCTCCACTTT. Amino acids: CATSRGVTPYNSPLHF.

V is TRBV6-1 and J is TRBJ2-5; 9 positions agree with TRBD1. The germline V gene has CDR1 MNHNS and CDR2 SASEGT. V was pared by 6 bases and J by 5 bases, with 7 bases of the junction left unmatched. CDR3 length: 14 residues. The DNA for the CDR3 is TGTGCCAGCAGGCCCCGACAGGGGGGCGAGACCCAGTACTTC. Amino acids: CASRPRQGGETQYF.

The chain has TRBV25-1 and TRBJ2-5, with 9 bases fitting TRBD1. This CDR3 region has 14 residues. The V segment lost 6 bases and the J segment 3 bases; nucleotides outside the gene matches: 5. Germline V CDR1 and CDR2: MGHDK, SYGVNS. The CDR3, as DNA: TGTGCCAGCAGCCAGACAGGGGGTGAAGAGACCCAGTACTTC. Protein product: CASSQTGGEETQYF. Complete variable domain (other parts from reference TRBV25-1 and TRBJ2-5): EADIYQTPRYLVIGTGKKITLECSQTMGHDKMYWYQQDPGMELHLIHYSYGVNSTEKGDLSSESTVSRIRTEHFPLTLESARPSHTSQYLCASSQTGGEETQYFGPGTRLLVL.

V is TRBV15 and J is TRBJ1-4; D gene unclear. Trimming removed 1 base at V and 5 bases at J, with 17 bases between. Germline V gene lookup returns CDR1 LNHNV and CDR2 YYDKDF (reference sequence). The CDR3 has 17 amino acids. CDR3 nucleotides: TGTGCCACCAGCAGAGGCAACGGGTTTATCGGAAATGAAAAACTGTTTTTT. Translation: CATSRGNGFIGNEKLFF.

J is TRBJ1-2 and V is TRBV28, with TRBD1 as a possible D gene (5 bases). V was shortened by 6 bases and J by 2 bases, with 13 bases between the two germline ends. This CDR3 comprises 14 residues. Germline lookup yields CDR1 MDHEN and CDR2 SYDVKM. The CDR3 loop reads CASSRGEGNYGYTF. CDR3 coding DNA: TGTGCCAGCAGCCGGGGGGAGGGAAACTATGGCTACACCTTC.

The CDR3 bases are TGTGCCAGCAGTAAACCGGGACAGGGGTACGATGGCTACACCTTC. Its protein product is CASSKPGQGYDGYTF. This chain joins TRBV9 and TRBJ1-2; 10 nucleotides agree with TRBD1. Germline CDR1 is SGDLS and CDR2 is YYNGEE. Trimming removed 5 bases from V and 6 bases from J; junction bases left unmatched: 10. This CDR3 spans 15 amino acids.